This T cell receptor beta chain was observed in a study of CD8 T cells in Susac syndrome. General study points: The CD4+ T cell repertoires from Susac syndrome exhibited no clonal expansion.

CD8+ and CD4+ T cells taken from blood had their TCR beta sequenced. Random-hexamer reverse transcription was applied to about 0.5 to 1 ug RNA. An immunoSEQ multiplex PCR amplified TCR beta CDR3 over 54 Vbeta and 13 Jbeta. TCRdb reprocessed the immunoSEQ multiplex PCR reads via MiXCR and lists one record per CDR3 protein. The sample lists approximately 190,000 distinct CDR3 sequences, under 97% occurring once. V lost 7 bases and J 4 bases, leaving 11 bases between the germline ends. The CDR3 spans 13 residues. Germline assignment: CDR1 MNHEY and CDR2 SMNVEV (reference sequence). A note on this clonotype: Its antigen remains unidentified.

The receptor was derived from a human donor with Susac syndrome. The chain couples TRBV27 to TRBJ2-1; a possible D gene is TRBD2 (5 bases). Sequencing was performed on CD4+ T cells from PBMCs. CDR3 DNA sequence: TGTGCCAGCACCCGCCGGGGATACAATGAGCAGTTCTTC. Residues: CASTRRGYNEQFF.